Listed below are T cell receptor beta chains from one sample, sequenced in a study of blood T cell repertoires in COVID-19. Sequencing used immunoSEQ multiplex PCR; TCRdb keeps in-frame clones, though not all of them. Among about 430,000 clones listed, over 75% were seen once. Sequencing input: PBMCs or T cells enriched from blood (not recorded which). These receptors came from a man in his thirties or forties who had recovered from COVID-19. Each CDR3 is given with its conserved first and last residue.

v_gene: TRBV6-5; j_gene: TRBJ1-4; CDR3aa: CASSYSQPNEKLFF
v_gene: TRBV4-2; j_gene: TRBJ2-3; CDR3aa: CASSQVGASGSTDTQYF
v_gene: TRBV18; j_gene: TRBJ1-4; CDR3aa: CASSPGATNEKLFF
v_gene: TRBV27; j_gene: TRBJ1-4; CDR3aa: CASSLLSGLGEKLFF
v_gene: TRBV5-5; j_gene: TRBJ2-7; CDR3aa: CASHLRQSSYEQYF
v_gene: TRBV28; j_gene: TRBJ2-7; CDR3aa: CASSRTGGWYEQYF
v_gene: TRBV15; j_gene: TRBJ2-7; CDR3aa: CATSRGGSYEQYF
v_gene: TRBV7-6; j_gene: TRBJ2-2; CDR3aa: CASSLDPSGSTGELFF
v_gene: TRBV18; j_gene: TRBJ1-1; CDR3aa: CASSPILLTEAFF
v_gene: TRBV2; j_gene: TRBJ2-1; CDR3aa: CASSGRGSYNEQFF
v_gene: TRBV6-5; j_gene: TRBJ2-5; CDR3aa: CASSYRGGETQYF
v_gene: TRBV9; j_gene: TRBJ2-1; CDR3aa: CASSVGDRDSNEQFF
v_gene: TRBV5-4; j_gene: TRBJ2-1; CDR3aa: CASHTDSGRWGEQFF
v_gene: TRBV5-1; j_gene: TRBJ1-2; CDR3aa: CASSPGSVGSIYGYTF
v_gene: TRBV28; j_gene: TRBJ2-6; CDR3aa: CASSKHSFSGANVLTF
v_gene: TRBV6-4; j_gene: TRBJ1-2; CDR3aa: CASSPGTGGLGYTF
v_gene: TRBV2; j_gene: TRBJ2-2; CDR3aa: CASSKLAENRLFF
v_gene: TRBV12-3/TRBV12-4; j_gene: TRBJ2-6; CDR3aa: CATSYSGANVLTF
v_gene: TRBV5-4; j_gene: TRBJ2-5; CDR3aa: CASSFGTSRETQYF
v_gene: TRBV7-6; j_gene: TRBJ1-6; CDR3aa: CASSYDRGSPLHF
v_gene: TRBV4-1; j_gene: TRBJ1-2; CDR3aa: CASSQQATYGYGYTF
v_gene: TRBV19; j_gene: TRBJ1-5; CDR3aa: CASSGQGVVYSNQPQHF